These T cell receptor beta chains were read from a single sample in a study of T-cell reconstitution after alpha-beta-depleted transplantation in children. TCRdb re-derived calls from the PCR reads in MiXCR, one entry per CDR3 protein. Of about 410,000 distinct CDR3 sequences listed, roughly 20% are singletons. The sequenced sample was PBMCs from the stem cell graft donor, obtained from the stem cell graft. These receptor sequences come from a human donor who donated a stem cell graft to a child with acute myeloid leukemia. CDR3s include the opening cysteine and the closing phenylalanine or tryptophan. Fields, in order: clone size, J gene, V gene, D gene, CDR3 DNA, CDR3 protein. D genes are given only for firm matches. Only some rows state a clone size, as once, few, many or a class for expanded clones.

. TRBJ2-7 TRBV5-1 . TGCGCCAGCAGCAGACTAACGGGCGACTACGAGCAGTACTTC CASSRLTGDYEQYF
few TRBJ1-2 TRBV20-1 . TGCAGTGCTAGAGATCCACGGACTAACTATGGCTACACCTTC CSARDPRTNYGYTF
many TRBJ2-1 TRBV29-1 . TGCAGCGTTGAAGGACGTAGCCTCGATGAGCAGTTCTTC CSVEGRSLDEQFF
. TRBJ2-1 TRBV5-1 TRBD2 TGCGCCAGCAGCTTGGCGGGTTGGACTAGCGGGAGCAATGAGCAGTTCTTC CASSLAGWTSGSNEQFF
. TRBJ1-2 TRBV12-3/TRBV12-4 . TGTGCCAGCAGTTCCCCCAGGGCCGACTATGGCTACACCTTC CASSSPRADYGYTF
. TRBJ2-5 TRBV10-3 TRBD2 TGTGCCATCAGTGAATGGACTAGCGGGAGGCCGGAGACCCAGTACTTC CAISEWTSGRPETQYF
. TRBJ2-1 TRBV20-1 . TGCAGTGCTCCCGAAGTCGGGGAGCAGTTCTTC CSAPEVGEQFF
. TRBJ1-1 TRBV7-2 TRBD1 TGTGCCAGCAGCTTGACAGGGGTTTGGGACCAAGCTTTCTTT CASSLTGVWDQAFF
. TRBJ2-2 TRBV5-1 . TGCGCCAGCAGCTTAAGATGGGAGGCCGGGGAGCTGTTTTTT CASSLRWEAGELFF
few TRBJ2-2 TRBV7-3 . TGTGCCAGCAGCTTAACGGGCTACGGAAAGGGAGCCGGGGAGCTGTTTTTT CASSLTGYGKGAGELFF
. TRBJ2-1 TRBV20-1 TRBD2 TGCAGTGCTGGGGGACTAGCGGGATACAATGAGCAGTTCTTC CSAGGLAGYNEQFF
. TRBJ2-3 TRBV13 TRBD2 TGTGCCAGCAGCCTCCGAGGACTAGCGGGAGGAGATACGCAGTATTTT CASSLRGLAGGDTQYF
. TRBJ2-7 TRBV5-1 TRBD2 TGCGCCAGCAGTCAAGGGACTAGCGTAGACTACGAGCAGTACTTC CASSQGTSVDYEQYF
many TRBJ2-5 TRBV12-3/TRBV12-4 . TGTGCCAGCGGGGAGACCCAGTACTTC CASGETQYF
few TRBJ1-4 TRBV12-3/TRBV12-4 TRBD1 TGTGCCAGCAGGTCGGACAGGGGAACAACTAATGAAAAACTGTTTTTT CASRSDRGTTNEKLFF
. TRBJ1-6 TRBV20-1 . TGCAGTGCTAGAGATGGACGGGACTCCTATAATTCACCCCTCCACTTT CSARDGRDSYNSPLHF
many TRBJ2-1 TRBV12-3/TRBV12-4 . TGTGCCAGCAGTTGGGGGGATGAGCAGTTCTTC CASSWGDEQFF
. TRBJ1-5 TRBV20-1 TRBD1 TGCAGTGCTAGGGGACAGTTCAATCAGCCCCAGCATTTT CSARGQFNQPQHF
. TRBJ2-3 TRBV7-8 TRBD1 TGTGCCAGCAGCTTAGATTTCACAGGGGGTGTGTGGGCAGATACGCAGTATTTT CASSLDFTGGVWADTQYF
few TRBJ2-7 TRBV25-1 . TGTGCCAGCAGTGAAGAGGGCGGGAGAAGGGGGGAGCAGTACTTC CASSEEGGRRGEQYF
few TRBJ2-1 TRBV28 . TGTGCCAGCAGTTTAAGGCGTTTGGATGAGCAGTTCTTC CASSLRRLDEQFF
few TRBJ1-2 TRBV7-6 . TGTGCCAGCAGCCCGGCCGGGGGGCGGGTTGGCTACACCTTC CASSPAGGRVGYTF
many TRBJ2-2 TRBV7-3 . TGTGCCAGCAGTTTCGGGGGCACCGGGGAGCTGTTTTTT CASSFGGTGELFF
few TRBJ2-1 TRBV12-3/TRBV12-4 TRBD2 TGTGCCAGCAGTGTAGCGGGGAACAATGAGCAGTTCTTC CASSVAGNNEQFF
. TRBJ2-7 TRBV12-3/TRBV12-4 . TGTGCCAGCAGGCTCGGGCCCAGGTACGAGCAGTACTTC CASRLGPRYEQYF
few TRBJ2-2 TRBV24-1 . TGTGCCACCAGTGACCATAGCGGCACCGGGGAGCTGTTTTTT CATSDHSGTGELFF
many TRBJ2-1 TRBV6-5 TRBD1 TGTGCCAGCAGTTACGCCCGGGACAGGGGTCCCTACAATGAGCAGTTCTTC CASSYARDRGPYNEQFF
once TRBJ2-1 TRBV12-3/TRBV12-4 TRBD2 TGTGCCAGCACCAAGGGACTAGCGGGAGACAATGAGCAGTTCTTC CASTKGLAGDNEQFF
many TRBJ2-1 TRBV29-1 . TGCAGCACGGAGGGGTCGGCACCTACATACAATGAGCAGTTCTTC CSTEGSAPTYNEQFF
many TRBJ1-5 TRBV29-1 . TGCAGCGTTGGACAGAGCAATCAGCCCCAGCATTTT CSVGQSNQPQHF
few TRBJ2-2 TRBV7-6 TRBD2 TGTGCCAGCAGCTTAACGAGCGGGAGGGCCCCCGGGGAGCTGTTTTTT CASSLTSGRAPGELFF
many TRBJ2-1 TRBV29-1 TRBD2 TGCAGCGTTTTCCTAGCGGGAGACAATGAGCAGTTCTTC CSVFLAGDNEQFF
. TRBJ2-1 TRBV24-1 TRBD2 TGTGCCACCAGTGATTTCCGCCTAACTAGCGGGAGATCCTATGAGCAGTTCTTC CATSDFRLTSGRSYEQFF
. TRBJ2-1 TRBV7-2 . TGTGCCAGCAGCCCGCGGGACGCTAGTGTTCAGTTCTTC CASSPRDASVQFF
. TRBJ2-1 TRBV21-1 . TGTGCCAGCAAGAAGCGGGAGAACTACAATGAGCAGTTCTTC CASKKRENYNEQFF
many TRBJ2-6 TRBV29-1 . TGCAGCGTTTTCTCCGGGGCCAACGTCCTGACTTTC CSVFSGANVLTF
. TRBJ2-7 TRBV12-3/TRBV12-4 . TGTGCCAGCAGTTTATTTTCGGACAGCCGGCACGAGCAGTACTTC CASSLFSDSRHEQYF
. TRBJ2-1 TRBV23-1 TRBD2 TGCGCCAGCAGTCCCTCTCCAGCCTGGACTAGCGGGAGACGGTCCTACAATGAGCAGTTCTTC CASSPSPAWTSGRRSYNEQFF
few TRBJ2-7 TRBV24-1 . TGTGCCACCAGTAGGAGGGGCGGCGAGCAGTACTTC CATSRRGGEQYF
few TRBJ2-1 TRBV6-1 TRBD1 TGTGCCAGCAGTGAAACCGGGACAGCCGCCTACAATGAGCAGTTCTTC CASSETGTAAYNEQFF
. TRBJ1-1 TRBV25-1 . TGTGCCAGCAGTGAATCAGGAGCCGGTATTGAAGCTTTCTTT CASSESGAGIEAFF
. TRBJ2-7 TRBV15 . TGTGCCACCAGCTACGACAAGGCCTACGAGCAGTACTTC CATSYDKAYEQYF
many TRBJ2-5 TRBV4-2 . TGTGCCAGCAGCCAAGGTTCACTAGGACTGCAAGAGACCCAGTACTTC CASSQGSLGLQETQYF
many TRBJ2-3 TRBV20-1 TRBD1 TGCAGTGCTATGACAGGGATTGGCACAGATACGCAGTATTTT CSAMTGIGTDTQYF
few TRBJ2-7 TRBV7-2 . TGTGCCAGCAGCCCACTCGACTCCGGACGCTACGAGCAGTACTTC CASSPLDSGRYEQYF
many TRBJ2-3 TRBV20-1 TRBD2 TGCAGTGCTAGAAGACCTAGCGGGAGGACAGATACGCAGTATTTT CSARRPSGRTDTQYF
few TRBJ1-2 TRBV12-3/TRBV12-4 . TGTGCCAGCAGTCAGGACATCTATGGCTACACCTTC CASSQDIYGYTF
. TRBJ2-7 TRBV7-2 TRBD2 TGTGCCAGCAGCTTAGTCGGCCCCACTAGCGCAACCTACGAGCAGTACTTC CASSLVGPTSATYEQYF
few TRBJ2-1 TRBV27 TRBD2 TGTGCCAGCAGTTTAGGACTAGCGGTGGGTTACAATGAGCAGTTCTTC CASSLGLAVGYNEQFF
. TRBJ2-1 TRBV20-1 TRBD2 TGCAGTGCTATTTTACTAGCGGGAGATTCGAATGAGCAGTTCTTC CSAILLAGDSNEQFF
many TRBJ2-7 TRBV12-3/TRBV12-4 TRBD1 TGTGCCAGCAGTTGGGACAGGGGGCAAGGCTACGAGCAGTACTTC CASSWDRGQGYEQYF
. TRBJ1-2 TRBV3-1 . TGTGCCAGCAGCCCAATGAGGGGTTATGGCTACACCTTC CASSPMRGYGYTF
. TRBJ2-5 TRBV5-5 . TGTGCCAGCAGCTTGGAACCGGGGCGCGAGACCCAGTACTTC CASSLEPGRETQYF
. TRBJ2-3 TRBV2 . TGTGCCAGCACCCTAGCGAGGACAGATACGCAGTATTTT CASTLARTDTQYF
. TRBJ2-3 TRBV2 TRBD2 TGTGCCAGCAGTGTAGCGGGGACTACCACAGATACGCAGTATTTT CASSVAGTTTDTQYF
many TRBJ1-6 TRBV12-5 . TGTGCTAGTGGTTTCGTACGACAGGCCGGAGGGGAGGATTCACCCCTCCACTTT CASGFVRQAGGEDSPLHF
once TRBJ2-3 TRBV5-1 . TGCGCCAGCAGCTTGTACCTAGAGAGCACAGATACGCAGTATTTT CASSLYLESTDTQYF
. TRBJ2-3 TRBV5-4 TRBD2 TGTGCCAGCAGCTTACCTCCGGGACTAGCGGGATATGCAGATACGCAGTATTTT CASSLPPGLAGYADTQYF